These T cell receptor beta chains were read from a single sample in a study of CD8 T cells in ankylosing spondylitis. MiXCR was run by TCRdb on the 5' RACE reads, yielding one entry per CDR3 protein. The table includes 80,000 to 90,000 distinct CDR3 sequences, around 30% detected once. Sequenced sample: blood, either unsorted or a sorted T cell fraction (not recorded which). These receptors were obtained from a male donor with ankylosing spondylitis or in good health (not recorded which). CDR3s include the opening cysteine and the closing phenylalanine or tryptophan. D genes are given only for firm matches. Rows give clone size only sometimes, using once, few, many, or a class for an expanded clone.

j_call | clone_size | v_call | d_call | cdr3_aa | cdr3_nt
TRBJ2-7 | . | TRBV5-1 | . | CASSAPGTYEQYF | TGCGCCAGCAGCGCCCCCGGGACCTACGAGCAGTACTTC
TRBJ2-3 | . | TRBV12-3/TRBV12-4 | . | CASRKKVNGDTQYF | TGTGCCAGCAGGAAGAAAGTAAACGGAGATACGCAGTATTTT
TRBJ1-3 | few | TRBV7-2 | . | CASSLIGSAISGNTIYF | TGTGCCAGCAGCTTAATCGGCTCCGCTATTAGCGGAAACACCATATATTTT
TRBJ1-2 | few | TRBV28 | TRBD1 | CASSLTLKGAGYGYTF | TGTGCCAGCAGTTTAACTCTTAAGGGGGCCGGCTATGGCTACACCTTC
TRBJ2-7 | . | TRBV27 | . | CASSFSGVTGTGYEQYF | TGTGCCAGCAGTTTTAGCGGCGTAACCGGGACTGGCTACGAGCAGTACTTC
TRBJ2-7 | . | TRBV20-1 | . | CSARDSEQGSYEQYF | TGCAGTGCTAGAGATTCGGAACAGGGTTCCTACGAGCAGTACTTC
TRBJ2-1 | few | TRBV20-1 | TRBD2 | CSARVLTSGSYNEQFF | TGCAGTGCTAGAGTCTTGACTAGCGGGAGCTACAATGAGCAGTTCTTC
TRBJ2-7 | . | TRBV6-1 | . | CASTRTSGGEQYF | TGTGCCAGCACCCGGACAAGCGGAGGCGAGCAGTACTTC
TRBJ1-4 | . | TRBV14 | . | CASSPQGRRGEKLFF | TGTGCCAGCAGCCCACAGGGACGGAGAGGTGAAAAACTGTTTTTT
TRBJ1-2 | . | TRBV15 | . | CATSTHGGRGYTF | TGTGCCACCAGCACCCATGGGGGGAGAGGCTACACCTTC
TRBJ1-2 | . | TRBV7-2 | TRBD1 | CASSSTGVYGYTF | TGTGCCAGCAGCTCCACAGGGGTCTATGGCTACACCTTC
TRBJ2-5 | . | TRBV20-1 | TRBD2 | CSAAYSGGAQYF | TGCAGTGCTGCCTATTCCGGGGGGGCCCAGTACTTC
TRBJ2-1 | . | TRBV5-5 | . | CASSLSPLSEQFF | TGTGCCAGCAGCTTGTCCCCCCTTAGCGAGCAGTTCTTC
TRBJ2-3 | . | TRBV29-1 | TRBD1 | CSVEEAVQTGTVFTDTQYF | TGCAGCGTTGAAGAAGCAGTCCAAACCGGGACAGTATTCACAGATACGCAGTATTTT
TRBJ2-1 | . | TRBV19 | . | CASSRLQGDGANEQFF | TGTGCCAGTAGTAGACTACAGGGCGATGGGGCCAATGAGCAGTTCTTC